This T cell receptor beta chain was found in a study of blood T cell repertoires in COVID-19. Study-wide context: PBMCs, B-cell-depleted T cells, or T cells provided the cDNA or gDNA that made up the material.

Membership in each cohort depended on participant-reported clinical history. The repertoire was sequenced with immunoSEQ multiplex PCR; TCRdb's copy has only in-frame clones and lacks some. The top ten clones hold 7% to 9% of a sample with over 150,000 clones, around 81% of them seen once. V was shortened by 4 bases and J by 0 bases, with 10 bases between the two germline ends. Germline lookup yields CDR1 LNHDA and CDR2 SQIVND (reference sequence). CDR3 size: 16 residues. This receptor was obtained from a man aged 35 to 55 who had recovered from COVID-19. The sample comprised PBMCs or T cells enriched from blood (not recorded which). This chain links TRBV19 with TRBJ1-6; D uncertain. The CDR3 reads CASSTGRSSYNSPLHF. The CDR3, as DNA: TGTGCCAGTAGTACGGGGAGGAGCTCCTATAATTCACCCCTCCACTTT.